A selection of T cell receptor beta chains follows, all from one sample in a study of OX40 agonist ivuxolimab in advanced cancers. The data were produced by immunoSEQ multiplex PCR, yet TCRdb's version contains in-frame clones alone and is incomplete. Here the sample spans tens of thousands of clones, 91% being singletons. Specimen: CD4+ or CD8+ T cells sorted from blood, collected in a trial of the OX40 agonist ivuxolimab. The receptors originated from an adult with an advanced solid tumor such as melanoma, head and neck, liver or kidney cancer. CDR3s include the opening cysteine and the closing phenylalanine or tryptophan.

CDR3aa	len	v_gene
CASSVGRNYGYTF	13	TRBV9
CASSPGQPLYEQYF	14	TRBV18
CASSLGLAGNTDTQYF	16	TRBV7-3
CASSPSSGRPSYNEQFF	17	TRBV18
CASSPGRETFADTQYF	16	TRBV18
CAISEITSPRDEQFF	15	TRBV10-3
CASSVQGDSYEQYF	14	TRBV9
CASIRDINQPQHF	13	TRBV28
CAISQGPPSPLHF	13	TRBV10-3
CASSYGAGEKSQLFF	15	TRBV6-5
CAISGASQETQYF	13	TRBV10-3
CASQREERAGELFF	14	TRBV6-4
CASSQDNYGYTF	12	TRBV4-1
CASSQGLAGQSSYEQYF	17	TRBV4-2
CASSLTGDGYTF	12	TRBV6-1
CASGLAGAGLGEQYF	15	TRBV12-5
CASSIAPLVVTGELFF	16	TRBV19
CASSWGQGGFEAFF	14	TRBV5-1
CASSNNRVDGYTF	13	TRBV6-6
CASSLTGYTGELFF	14	TRBV7-7
CASSLYGGGSTDTQYF	16	TRBV27